This is a list of T cell receptor beta chains from one sample in a study of blood T cell repertoires in COVID-19. This table comes from immunoSEQ multiplex PCR, and its TCRdb copy is limited to in-frame clones, with some not included. The repertoire holds fewer than 200,000 clones, with approximately 80% as singletons. The sample comprised PBMCs or T cells enriched from blood (not recorded which). Receptors originate from a man aged 45-60 years who had recovered from COVID-19. CDR3s include the opening cysteine and the closing phenylalanine or tryptophan.

TRBV7-9	TRBJ1-2	14	CASSLSGQGDGYTF
TRBV4-1	TRBJ1-2	13	CASSQETGYGYTF
TRBV2	TRBJ2-7	15	CASSWSGLAGDEQYF
TRBV18	TRBJ1-2	15	CASSLRTGWAYGYTF
TRBV7-3	TRBJ2-1	14	CASRPSLVSNEQFF
TRBV27	TRBJ2-7	13	CASRLQGADEQYF
TRBV4-3	TRBJ2-3	20	CASSQDSLASGAWGTDTQYF
TRBV30	TRBJ2-3	14	CACGGAGGTDTQYF
TRBV14	TRBJ1-2	18	CASSRPSLGPVGAYGYTF
TRBV9	TRBJ1-1	15	CASSVEGTGMTEAFF
TRBV18	TRBJ1-3	14	CASSVISSGNTIYF
TRBV4-2	TRBJ2-3	15	CASSPKRGASDTQYF
TRBV5-1	TRBJ1-3	15	CASSLDRGIGNTIYF
TRBV28	TRBJ2-3	16	CASSSAARGMTDTQYF
TRBV6-5	TRBJ1-1	12	CASSHKNTEAFF
TRBV7-2	TRBJ2-5	14	CASSLSGPQETQYF
TRBV4-2	TRBJ2-2	16	CASSQEASTNTGELFF
TRBV6-4	TRBJ2-2	14	CASSPSGGLGELFF
TRBV2	TRBJ1-2	14	CASSGDRVGYGYTF
TRBV4-1	TRBJ2-5	17	CASSQAGLGWDQETQYF
TRBV6-4	TRBJ2-1	15	CASSTEIAGYNEQFF
TRBV7-6	TRBJ2-7	16	CASSLGARTRPYEQYF
TRBV7-9	TRBJ1-2	16	CASSLASGQGAYGYTF
TRBV12-3/TRBV12-4	TRBJ1-2	12	CASSAGAGGYTF
TRBV5-1	TRBJ2-1	22	CASSMPSPGQDALEFSYNEQFF
TRBV7-9	TRBJ2-1	13	CASSTGGYNEQFF
TRBV2	TRBJ1-2	13	CASTGQGLGGYTF
TRBV19	TRBJ2-2	19	CASSLVPGQGAAYTGELFF
TRBV23-1	TRBJ1-1	13	CARVAGALGEAFF
TRBV6-5	TRBJ1-5	14	CASTLRWGAWPQHF
TRBV7-3	TRBJ2-1	15	CASSLIGGPYNEQFF
TRBV10-3	TRBJ2-3	15	CAISESLGGVDTQYF
TRBV7-6	TRBJ1-6	18	CASSFRRSGSSYNSPLHF
TRBV7-2	TRBJ2-3	15	CASSSSWTNPDTQYF
TRBV7-3	TRBJ2-1	15	CASSLDGGSYNEQFF
TRBV3-1/TRBV3-2	TRBJ1-2	15	CASSQKDRPTYGYTF